One sample yielded the 18 T cell receptor beta chains listed below, sequenced in a study of cytomegalovirus exposure and HLA in healthy donors. Use of 60 Vbeta and 13 Jbeta primers characterized the PCR. Profiled with immunoSEQ multiplex PCR; TCRdb holds only in-frame clones, not every one. The table includes roughly 100,000 clones, about a tenth detected once. The material sequenced was PBMCs. These receptor sequences come from a man aged 35 to 55 in good health and CMV-seropositive.

The rearrangement links TRBV4-2 to TRBJ1-4, with no clear D. V lost 0 bases and J lost 8, with 10 bases in between. The CDR3 consists of 14 residues. The germline V gene encodes CDR1 LGHNA and CDR2 YNFKEQ. CDR3: CASSQDEGREKLFF. The CDR3 DNA follows: TGTGCCAGCAGCCAAGATGAGGGTCGGGAAAAACTGTTTTTT.

CDR3 nucleotides: TGTGCCATCAGTCAATACTGGACGGGGGGCACTGAAGCTTTCTTT. Amino acid sequence: CAISQYWTGGTEAFF. This chain links TRBV10-3 with TRBJ1-1; maybe TRBD1 (5 bases). The V and J ends lost 5 bases and 4 bases respectively, with 17 bases between them. CDR1 is ENHRY and CDR2 is SYGVKD in the germline V gene. The CDR3 has 15 amino acids.

A few counts support this clone. J is TRBJ2-2 and V is TRBV29-1; TRBD2 is a possible D gene (7 bases). From germline, CDR1 is SQVTM and CDR2 ANQGSEA. Trimming removed 5 bases at V and 5 bases at J, with 21 bases between. CDR3 length equals 16 residues. The CDR3 reads CSVSGGPISRTGELFF. The CDR3 coding sequence is TGCAGCGTTTCCGGGGGGCCGATCTCTCGGACCGGGGAGCTGTTTTTT.

The rearrangement links TRBV4-1 to TRBJ2-5, with D possibly TRBD1 on 5 matching bases. This CDR3 comprises 12 residues. V lost 4 bases, J lost 5 bases, and 8 bases lay in between. Germline loops: CDR1 MGHRA, CDR2 YSYEKL. The CDR3 loop is CASSRPGETQYF. CDR3 nucleotides: TGCGCCAGCAGCCGCCCAGGGGAGACCCAGTACTTC.

The sample holds a few counts of this clone. The chain recombines TRBV6-6 with TRBJ2-1; 7 nucleotides line up with TRBD1. The trim removed 0 bases at V and 3 bases at J, leaving 5 bases unmatched. Germline-derived CDR1 and CDR2 are MNHNY and SVGAGI (reference sequence). The CDR3 spans 16 residues. CDR3 sequence (DNA): TGTGCCAGCAGTTACTCCAACCGGGACAGCTACAATGAGCAGTTCTTC. Its protein product is CASSYSNRDSYNEQFF.

The gene calls are TRBV4-1 and TRBJ1-4, with D perhaps matching TRBD1 (5 bases). The CDR3 is 16 residues long. V was clipped by 4 bases and J by 5 bases, with 17 bases between them. Per the germline V gene, CDR1 is MGHRA and CDR2 is YSYEKL. The CDR3 here is CASSRSVTGVNEKLFF. The CDR3 bases are TGCGCCAGCAGCCGATCAGTTACAGGAGTCAATGAAAAACTGTTTTTT.

This chain's CDR3 is CASSLGTPRVQYF. Here the CDR3 DNA reads TGTGCCAGTAGTCTCGGGACACCAAGGGTGCAGTACTTC. The chain recombines TRBV19 with TRBJ2-7, with D tentatively TRBD1 (6 bases). There are 13 residues in the CDR3. Trimming removed 5 bases at V and 9 bases at J, with 17 bases between. Germline loops: CDR1 LNHDA, CDR2 SQIVND (reference sequence).

This clone was counted a few times. Since the CDR3 does not end with the conserved phenylalanine or tryptophan, this likely comes from a read error. V is TRBV28 and J is TRBJ2-4; TRBD1 matches at 9 bases. Germline V lookup: CDR1 MDHEN, CDR2 SYDVKM. The CDR3 has 16 amino acids. With 3 bases clipped from V and 3 bases from J, the junction kept 6 bases outside the gene matches. CDR3 sequence (DNA): TGTGCCAGCAGTTTGACAGGGGGTATGGGCAAAAACATTCAGTACCTC. It translates to CASSLTGGMGKNIQYL.

The chain recombines TRBV18 with TRBJ2-3; D remains unclear. The CDR3 sequence is 13 residues long. V was shortened by 3 bases and J by 0 bases, with 4 bases between the two germline ends. Germline V lookup: CDR1 KGHSH, CDR2 LQKENI. CDR3 bases: TGTGCCAGCTCACCGACTAGCACAGATACGCAGTATTTT. Protein sequence: CASSPTSTDTQYF. The entire variable domain, with the rest obtained from reference TRBV18 and TRBJ2-3, is as follows: NAGVMQNPRHLVRRRGQEARLRCSPMKGHSHVYWYRQLPEEGLKFMVYLQKENIIDESGMPKERFSAEFPKEGPSILRIQQVVRGDSAAYFCASSPTSTDTQYFGPGTRLTVL.

As concerns this clone: At one end, the junction sequence differs from germline, possibly due to a read error. This chain uses TRBV7-9 with TRBJ2-7; D not certain. The CDR3 runs to 14 residues. Germline CDR1 SEHNR, CDR2 FQNEAQ (reference sequence). The CDR3 DNA reads as TGTGCCAGCGGCTTAGGGTCTGATCCTAGTGAGCAGTACTTC. Encoded protein: CASGLGSDPSEQYF.

This clone showed up just a few times. The chain has TRBV28 and TRBJ2-1, with 9 bases aligning to TRBD2. The CDR3 has 15 amino acids. CDR1 MDHEN and CDR2 SYDVKM come from the germline V gene. The J segment lost 4 bases and the V segment lost 10 bases, leaving 11 bases of the junction unmatched. The CDR3 spells CATCRALAGYNEQFF. CDR3 DNA: TGTGCCACATGTCGAGCGCTAGCGGGGTACAATGAGCAGTTCTTC.

This clone was picked up one time. The CDR3 does not end in the conserved phenylalanine or tryptophan, so this is likely a read error. The chain carries TRBV5-1 and TRBJ2-3; possibly TRBD1 for D (6 bases). Germline V gives CDR1 SGHRS, CDR2 YFSETQ. The CDR3 loop spans 13 amino acids. Trimming stripped 5 bases from V and 3 bases from J, with 10 bases between. The CDR3 is CASRETGTDTQYV. CDR3 DNA: TGCGCCAGCAGAGAAACAGGGACAGATACGCAGTATGTT.

This chain links TRBV11-3 with TRBJ2-5, with TRBD1 matching over 11 bases. The CDR3 runs to 17 residues. The germline V gene encodes CDR1 SGHNT and CDR2 YENEEA. Trimming took 4 bases from V and 5 from J; bases not matched to a gene: 12. Written as DNA, the CDR3 is TGTGCCAGCAGCTCGACCGGGACAGGGGGATTTTGGGAGACCCAGTACTTC. Its protein is CASSSTGTGGFWETQYF.

This clone was found a few times. CDR3 DNA: TGTGCCAGCAGTTTTTTGGGCCTAGCGGGGAACAATGAGCAGTTCTTC. Its translation: CASSFLGLAGNNEQFF. V gene TRBV28 combines with J gene TRBJ2-1; 9 positions agree with TRBD2. The V segment lost 3 bases and the J segment 5 bases; nucleotides outside the gene matches: 8. CDR1 is MDHEN and CDR2 is SYDVKM in the germline V gene. This CDR3 spans 16 amino acids.

The genes are TRBV5-1 and TRBJ2-5; the D gene is possibly TRBD2 (6 bases). CDR1 is SGHRS and CDR2 is YFSETQ in the germline V gene. Trimming shortened V by 0 bases and J by 4 bases, and 7 bases separated the two germline ends. The CDR3 length is 13 residues. For the CDR3, the DNA is TGCGCCAGCAGCTTGGACGGGGGAGAGACCCAGTACTTC. As protein: CASSLDGGETQYF.

The chain couples TRBV6-5 to TRBJ2-1; D is uncertain. Per the germline V gene, CDR1 is MNHEY and CDR2 is SVGAGI. Deletions cut 2 bases from V and 4 bases from J, with 9 bases between. CDR3 length: 14 amino acids. This CDR3 reads CASSYILSYNEQFF. As DNA, the CDR3 is TGTGCCAGCAGTTACATCCTTTCTTACAATGAGCAGTTCTTC.

V and J are TRBV27 and TRBJ1-1; 10 bases match TRBD1. CDR3 length: 15 amino acids. The V gene's germline CDR1 is MNHEY and CDR2 SMNVEV (reference sequence). The junction had 5 bases not matched to a gene; V was cut back by 2 bases and J by 5 bases. CDR3 nucleotide sequence: TGTGCCAGCAGTTTAAGGACAGGGGGAAGGACTGAAGCTTTCTTT. This gives the protein CASSLRTGGRTEAFF.

J is TRBJ2-1 and V is TRBV5-1, with TRBD1 as a possible D gene (7 bases). The CDR3 has 14 amino acids. Per germline, CDR1 SGHRS and CDR2 YFSETQ. Trimming cost V 3 bases and J 8 bases, with 15 bases left between them. The CDR3 reads CASSSQGRYDEQFF. The CDR3, as DNA: TGCGCCAGCAGCTCACAGGGGAGGTACGATGAGCAGTTCTTC.